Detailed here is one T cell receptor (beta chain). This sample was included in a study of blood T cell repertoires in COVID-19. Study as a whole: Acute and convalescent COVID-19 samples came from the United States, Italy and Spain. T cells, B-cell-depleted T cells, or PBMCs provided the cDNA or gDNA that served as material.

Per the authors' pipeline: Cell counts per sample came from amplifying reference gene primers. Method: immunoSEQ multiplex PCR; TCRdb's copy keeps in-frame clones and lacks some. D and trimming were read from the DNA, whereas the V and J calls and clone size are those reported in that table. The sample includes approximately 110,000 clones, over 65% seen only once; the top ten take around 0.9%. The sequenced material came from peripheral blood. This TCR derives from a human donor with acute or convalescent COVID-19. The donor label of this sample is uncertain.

The CDR3 DNA follows: TGCGCCAGCAGCTTGGGTCAGGGGTCCACCTACGAGCAGTACGTC. This encodes CASSLGQGSTYEQYV. The rearrangement links TRBV5-1 to TRBJ2-7, with D possibly TRBD1 on 6 matching bases. V gave up 0 bases and J gave up 2 bases, with 12 bases separating them. Germline V gene data show CDR1 as SGHRS and CDR2 as YFSETQ. There are 15 residues in the CDR3.